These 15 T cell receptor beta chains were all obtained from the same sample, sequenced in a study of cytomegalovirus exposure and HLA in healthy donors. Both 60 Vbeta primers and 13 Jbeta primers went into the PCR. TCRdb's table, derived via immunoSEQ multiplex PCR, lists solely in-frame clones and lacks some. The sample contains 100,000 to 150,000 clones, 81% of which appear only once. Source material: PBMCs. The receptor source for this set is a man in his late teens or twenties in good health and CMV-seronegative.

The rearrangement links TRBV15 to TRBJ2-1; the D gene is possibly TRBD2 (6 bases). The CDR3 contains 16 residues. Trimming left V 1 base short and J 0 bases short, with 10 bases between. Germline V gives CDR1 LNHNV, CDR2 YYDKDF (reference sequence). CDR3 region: CATSRGTGSSYNEQFF. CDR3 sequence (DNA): TGTGCCACCAGCAGAGGAACCGGGAGCTCCTACAATGAGCAGTTCTTC.

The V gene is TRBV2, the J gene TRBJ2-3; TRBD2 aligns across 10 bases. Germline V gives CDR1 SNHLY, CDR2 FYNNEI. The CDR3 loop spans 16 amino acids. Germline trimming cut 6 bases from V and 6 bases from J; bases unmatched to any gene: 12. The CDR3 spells CASRLKSGGAWDTQYF. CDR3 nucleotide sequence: TGTGCCAGCAGACTTAAAAGCGGGGGGGCGTGGGATACGCAGTATTTT.

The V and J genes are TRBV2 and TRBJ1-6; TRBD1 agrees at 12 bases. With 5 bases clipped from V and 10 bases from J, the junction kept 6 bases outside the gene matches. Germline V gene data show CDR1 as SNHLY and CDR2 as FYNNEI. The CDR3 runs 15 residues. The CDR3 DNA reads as TGTGCCAGCAGTCCGGGACAGGGGGCTGGATCACCCCTCCACTTT. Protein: CASSPGQGAGSPLHF. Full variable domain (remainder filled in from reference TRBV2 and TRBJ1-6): EPEVTQTPSHQVTQMGQEVILRCVPISNHLYFYWYRQILGQKVEFLVSFYNNEISEKSEIFDDQFSVERPDGSNFTLKIRSTKLEDSAMYFCASSPGQGAGSPLHFGNGTRLTVT.

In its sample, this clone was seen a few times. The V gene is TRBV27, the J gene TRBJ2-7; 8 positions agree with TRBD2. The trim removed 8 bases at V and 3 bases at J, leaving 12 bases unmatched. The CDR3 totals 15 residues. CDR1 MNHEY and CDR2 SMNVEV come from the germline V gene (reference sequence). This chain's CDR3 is CASGTPGGGFYEQYF. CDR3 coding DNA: TGTGCCAGCGGGACCCCGGGGGGGGGTTTCTACGAGCAGTACTTC.

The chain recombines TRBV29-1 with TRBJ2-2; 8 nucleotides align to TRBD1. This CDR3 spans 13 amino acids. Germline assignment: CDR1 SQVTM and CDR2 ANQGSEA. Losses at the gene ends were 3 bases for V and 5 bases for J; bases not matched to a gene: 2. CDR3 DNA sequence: TGCAGCGTTGACAGGGGGCGAACCGGGGAGCTGTTTTTT. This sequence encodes CSVDRGRTGELFF.

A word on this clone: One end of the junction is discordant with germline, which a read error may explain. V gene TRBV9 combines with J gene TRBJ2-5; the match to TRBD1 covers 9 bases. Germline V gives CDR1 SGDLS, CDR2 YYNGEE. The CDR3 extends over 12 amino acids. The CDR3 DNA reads TGTGCCAGCAGCGGACACAGGGGGCAAGTTGACTTC. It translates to CASSGHRGQVDF.

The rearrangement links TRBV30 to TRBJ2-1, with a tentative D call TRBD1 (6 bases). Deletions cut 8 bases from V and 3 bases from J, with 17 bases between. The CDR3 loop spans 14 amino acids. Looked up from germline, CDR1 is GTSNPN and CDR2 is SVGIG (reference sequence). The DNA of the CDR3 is TGTGCCGGGACCGGAGACAGGAGCTACAATGAGCAGTTCTTC. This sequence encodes CAGTGDRSYNEQFF.

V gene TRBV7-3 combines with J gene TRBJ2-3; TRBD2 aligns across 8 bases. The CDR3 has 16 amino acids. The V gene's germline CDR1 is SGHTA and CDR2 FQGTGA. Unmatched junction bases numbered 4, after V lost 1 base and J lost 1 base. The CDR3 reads CASSLRLAGRTDTQYF. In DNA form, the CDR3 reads TGTGCCAGCAGCTTAAGGCTAGCGGGTCGCACAGATACGCAGTATTTT.

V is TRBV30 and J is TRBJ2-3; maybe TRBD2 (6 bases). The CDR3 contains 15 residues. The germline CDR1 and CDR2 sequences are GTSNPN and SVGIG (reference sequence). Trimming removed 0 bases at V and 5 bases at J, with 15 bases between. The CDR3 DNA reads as TGTGCCTGGAGTGTACGGAGGGATTGGCAAGATACGCAGTATTTT. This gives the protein CAWSVRRDWQDTQYF.

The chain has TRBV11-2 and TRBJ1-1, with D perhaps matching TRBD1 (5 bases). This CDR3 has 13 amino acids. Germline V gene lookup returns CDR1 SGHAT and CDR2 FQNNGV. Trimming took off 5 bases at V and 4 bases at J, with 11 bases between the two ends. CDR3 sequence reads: CASSRGMSTEAFF. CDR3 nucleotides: TGTGCCAGCAGCAGGGGTATGAGCACTGAAGCTTTCTTT. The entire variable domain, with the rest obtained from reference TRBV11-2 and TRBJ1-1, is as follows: EAGVAQSPRYKIIEKRQSVAFWCNPISGHATLYWYQQILGQGPKLLIQFQNNGVVDDSQLPKDRFSAERLKGVDSTLKIQPAKLEDSAVYLCASSRGMSTEAFFGQGTRLTVV.

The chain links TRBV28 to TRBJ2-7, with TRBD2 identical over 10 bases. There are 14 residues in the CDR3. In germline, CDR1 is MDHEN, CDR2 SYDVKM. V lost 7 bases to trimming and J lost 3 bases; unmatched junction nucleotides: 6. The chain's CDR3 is CASTLAGVYYEQYF. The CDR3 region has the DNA TGTGCCAGCACCCTAGCGGGGGTATACTACGAGCAGTACTTC.

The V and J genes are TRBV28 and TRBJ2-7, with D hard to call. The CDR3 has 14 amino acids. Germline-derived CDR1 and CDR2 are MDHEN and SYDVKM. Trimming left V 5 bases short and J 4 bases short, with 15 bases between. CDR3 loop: CASSPLWRLYEQYF. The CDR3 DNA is TGTGCCAGCAGTCCCCTCTGGCGGCTGTACGAGCAGTACTTC.

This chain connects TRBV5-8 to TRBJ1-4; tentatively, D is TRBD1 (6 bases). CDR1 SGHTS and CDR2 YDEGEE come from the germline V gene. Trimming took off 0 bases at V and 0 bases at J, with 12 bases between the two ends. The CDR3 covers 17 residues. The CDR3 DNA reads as TGTGCCAGCAGCTTGGGGGGGGGCTATGCAACTAATGAAAAACTGTTTTTT. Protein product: CASSLGGGYATNEKLFF. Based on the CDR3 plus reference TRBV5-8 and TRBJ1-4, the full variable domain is EAGVTQSPTHLIKTRGQQATLRCSPISGHTSVYWYQQALGLGLQFLLWYDEGEERNRGNFPPRFSGRQFPNYSSELNVNALELEDSALYLCASSLGGGYATNEKLFFGSGTQLSVL.

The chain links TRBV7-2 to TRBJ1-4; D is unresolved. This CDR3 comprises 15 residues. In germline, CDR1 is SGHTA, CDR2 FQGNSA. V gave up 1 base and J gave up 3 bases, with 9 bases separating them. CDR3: CASSLDRQANEKLFF. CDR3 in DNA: TGTGCCAGCAGCTTAGATCGGCAGGCTAATGAAAAACTGTTTTTT. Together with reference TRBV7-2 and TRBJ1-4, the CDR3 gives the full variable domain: GAGVSQSPSNKVTEKGKDVELRCDPISGHTALYWYRQSLGQGLEFLIYFQGNSAPDKSGLPSDRFSAERTGGSVSTLTIQRTQQEDSAVYLCASSLDRQANEKLFFGSGTQLSVL.

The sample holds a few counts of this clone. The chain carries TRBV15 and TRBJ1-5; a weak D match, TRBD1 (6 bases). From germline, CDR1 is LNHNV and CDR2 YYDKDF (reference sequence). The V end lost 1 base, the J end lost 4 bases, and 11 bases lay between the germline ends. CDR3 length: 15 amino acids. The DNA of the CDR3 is TGTGCCACCAGCAGAGTTTCAGGGGCTAATCAGCCCCAGCATTTT. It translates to CATSRVSGANQPQHF.